The clone carrying this T cell receptor beta chain was seen ten or more times. Amplified TCR beta CDR3 regions came from RNA transcripts. A set of HTBI primers served as the primers for a first-round RT-PCR of the TCR CDR3. TCRdb processed the multiplex PCR reads anew with MiXCR; each CDR3 protein has one entry. The sample contains roughly 570,000 distinct CDR3 sequences, around a sixth of which appear only once. The length of the CDR3 is 13 residues. Trimming pared 3 bases from V and 5 bases from J, leaving 10 bases between. This sample is part of a study of T cells in Graves' hyperthyroidism and ophthalmopathy.

The source of this sequence is a woman younger than 45 with Graves' hyperthyroidism. This rearrangement joins TRBV12-3 or TRBV12-4 to TRBJ1-1; TRBD1 is a possible D gene (5 bases). Sequenced sample: blood. The CDR3 protein is CASSFRVETEAFF. The CDR3 DNA follows: TGTGCCAGCAGTTTCAGGGTTGAAACTGAAGCTTTCTTT.